This TCR beta chain was obtained from a study of molecular identifiers for immune sequencing clone quantification. Study-wide results and caveats: Spiked TCR RNA from one Jurkat cell reportedly showed up when mixed among some 1 million naive cells.

Libraries used about 20,000 to 1,100,000 sorted naive CD8 T cells and 10%, 30% or 50% RNA input. In the sort, naive CD8 T cells were defined as CD8+CD4-CCR7+CD45RA+. This clonotype was found many times. As yet, its antigen is unknown. TCRdb re-analysed the PCR reads in MiXCR, keeping a single row per CDR3 protein. The sample includes just under 650,000 distinct CDR3 sequences, 15% to 20% of them seen just once. Per the germline V gene, CDR1 is SGHNT and CDR2 is YYREEE (reference sequence). This CDR3 comprises 13 residues. V was pared by 3 bases and J by 7 bases, with 14 bases between. This chain uses TRBV5-4 with TRBJ2-7; D is undetermined. Material for sequencing was naive CD8+ T cells from blood, with Jurkat cell RNA spiked in. Subset described: FACS-sorted CD8+CD4-CCR7+CD45RA+ naive T cells. This receptor was obtained from a human donor in good health. Some libraries in this study had Jurkat cell RNA spiked in. The CDR3 protein is CASSWATTREQYF. The CDR3 bases are TGTGCCAGCAGCTGGGCTACCACGAGGGAGCAGTACTTC.